Reported below is one TCR beta chain. Its cognate antigen is unknown. This record belongs to a study of Graves' ophthalmopathy and Graves' hyperthyroidism. General observations from the study: A classifier, a 13-signature model, separated ophthalmopathy from stable hyperthyroidism with roughly 86% sensitivity and approximately 80% specificity.

Stable hyperthyroid donors showed no ophthalmopathy during 18 months follow-up. PBMCs were isolated from a roughly 10 ml sample of fresh peripheral blood. Trimming at V came to 5 bases and at J to 8 bases, leaving 14 bases not matched to a gene. Per germline, CDR1 LNHDA and CDR2 SQIVND (reference sequence). The CDR3 runs to 17 residues. From RNA, the CDR3 regions of TCR beta chains were amplified and sequenced. The authors performed first-round RT-PCR with HTBI primers and then a second-round multiplex PCR. A single record per CDR3 protein comes from TCRdb applying MiXCR to the multiplex PCR reads. Of 620,000 or so distinct CDR3 sequences in the sample, 22% were seen once.

Sequenced: peripheral blood. This chain connects TRBV19 to TRBJ2-2; TRBD1 matches 10 bases. The sequence was obtained from a young woman with stable Graves' hyperthyroidism. Some clones in this sample may be carry-over from other donors' samples. CDR3 sequence reads: CASSFRQGAKFSGELFF. The CDR3 DNA sequence: TGTGCCAGTAGTTTTCGACAGGGGGCAAAATTTTCTGGGGAGCTGTTTTTT. Full variable domain (missing parts from reference TRBV19 and TRBJ2-2): DGGITQSPKYLFRKEGQNVTLSCEQNLNHDAMYWYRQDPGQGLRLIYYSQIVNDFQKGDIAEGYSVSREKKESFPLTVTSAQKNPTAFYLCASSFRQGAKFSGELFFGEGSRLTVL.